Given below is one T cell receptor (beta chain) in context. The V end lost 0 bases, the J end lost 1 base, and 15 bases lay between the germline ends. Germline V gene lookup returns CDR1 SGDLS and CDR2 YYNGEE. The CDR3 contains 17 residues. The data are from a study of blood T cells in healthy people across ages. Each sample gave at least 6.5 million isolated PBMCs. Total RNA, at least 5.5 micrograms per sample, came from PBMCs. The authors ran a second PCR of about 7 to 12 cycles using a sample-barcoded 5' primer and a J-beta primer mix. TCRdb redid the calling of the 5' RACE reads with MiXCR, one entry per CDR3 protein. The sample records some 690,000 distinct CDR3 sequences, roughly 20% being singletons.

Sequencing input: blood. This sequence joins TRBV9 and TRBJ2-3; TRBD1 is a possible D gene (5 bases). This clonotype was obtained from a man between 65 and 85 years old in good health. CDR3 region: CASSVEGAPSGTDTQYF. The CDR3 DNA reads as TGTGCCAGCAGCGTAGAAGGGGCCCCGTCGGGCACAGATACGCAGTATTTT.